This T cell receptor beta chain was recorded in a study of molecular identifiers for immune sequencing clone quantification. General study points: The share of molecules held by clones above 20 RNA copies was over 97% in effector cells and under 1% in naive cells.

Using a CD8+CD4-CCR7+CD45RA+ phenotype, naive CD8 T cells were sorted. In preparing bulk TCR libraries, previously described methods and listed TCR primers were used. TCRdb itself ran the PCR reads through MiXCR, one entry per CDR3 protein. This sample has 5,500 to 6,500 distinct CDR3 sequences; 16% occur once, and the top ten carry under 2.5%. This clonotype is termed medium-sized (0.01 to 0.1%). Its matching antigen is unknown. CDR3 length: 13 amino acids. Trimming took 3 bases from V and 1 from J, leaving 6 bases between them. Germline CDR1 is PRHDT and CDR2 is FYEKMQ (reference sequence). Specimen: naive CD8+ T cells from blood, with Jurkat cell RNA spiked in. As to subset: FACS-sorted CD8+CD4-CCR7+CD45RA+ naive T cells. This chain connects TRBV13 to TRBJ1-1, with D unclear. The sequence was collected from a human donor in good health. Some libraries in this study had Jurkat cell RNA spiked in. The CDR3 DNA sequence: TGTGCCAGCAGCTTTACAGAGAACACTGAAGCTTTCTTT. This codes for CASSFTENTEAFF. Together with reference TRBV13 and TRBJ1-1, the CDR3 gives the full variable domain: AAGVIQSPRHLIKEKRETATLKCYPIPRHDTVYWYQQGPGQDPQFLISFYEKMQSDKGSIPDRFSAQQFSDYHSELNMSSLELGDSALYFCASSFTENTEAFFGQGTRLTVV.